This section outlines one T cell receptor (beta chain) sequence together with its context. The data originate from a study of cytomegalovirus exposure and HLA in healthy donors. The CDR3 has 15 residues. Germline lookup yields CDR1 SGHTA and CDR2 FQGTGA. Trimming removed 3 bases at V and 0 bases at J, with 11 bases between. Primers: 60 Vbeta forward and 13 Jbeta reverse. Assay used: immunoSEQ multiplex PCR; TCRdb lists only in-frame clones, some missing. The sample holds about 150,000 clones, approximately 78% seen once. The TCR originated in a man between 40 and 49 years old in good health and CMV-seropositive. The sample comprised PBMCs. The V and J genes are TRBV7-3 and TRBJ1-1, with D maybe TRBD1 (6 bases). The CDR3 spells CASSLGGDMNTEAFF. CDR3 DNA sequence: TGTGCCAGCAGCTTGGGTGGGGACATGAACACTGAAGCTTTCTTT.